The T cell receptor beta chain described here comes from a study of T cell responses to AZD1222 COVID-19 vaccine. In regard to this clone: Its antigen remains unidentified.

V gave up 4 bases and J gave up 8 bases, with 9 bases separating them. This CDR3 contains 11 residues. Germline V gives CDR1 SGHTS, CDR2 YDEGEE. Assay: immunoSEQ multiplex PCR; the TCRdb copy retains only in-frame clones and omits some. The sample lists around 100,000 clones, about 95% occurring once. Study conclusions and caveats: Elevations in Spike-specific TCR breadth and depth followed administration of two AZD1222 doses. The donor group comprised mostly white British people and more females; the analysis possibly underestimated clonal diversity. Among vaccine-associated CD4 TCRs, coverage spanned spike, with dominance at 160-218 and 743-854.

The clonotype comes from an adult in good health. The chain carries TRBV5-8 and TRBJ2-5; D gene uncertain. This material consisted of peripheral blood, taken on day 0 of AZD1222 vaccination. The CDR3 loop is CASSTTVTQYF. CDR3 nucleotides: TGTGCCAGCAGCACAACGGTTACCCAGTACTTC.